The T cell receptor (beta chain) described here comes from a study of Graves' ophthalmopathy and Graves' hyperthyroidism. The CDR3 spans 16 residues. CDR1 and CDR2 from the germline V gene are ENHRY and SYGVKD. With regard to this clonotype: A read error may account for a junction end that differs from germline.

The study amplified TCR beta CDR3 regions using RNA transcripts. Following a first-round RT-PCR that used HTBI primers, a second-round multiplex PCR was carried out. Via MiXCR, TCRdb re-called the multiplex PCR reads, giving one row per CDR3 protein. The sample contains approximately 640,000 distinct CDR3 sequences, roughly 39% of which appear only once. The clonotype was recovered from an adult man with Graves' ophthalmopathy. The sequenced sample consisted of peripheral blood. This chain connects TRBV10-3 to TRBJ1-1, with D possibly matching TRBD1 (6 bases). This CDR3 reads CASSYSRGAGNTEAFF. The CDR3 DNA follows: TGTGCCAGCAGTTACTCGCGGGGGGCCGGGAACACTGAAGCTTTCTTT.